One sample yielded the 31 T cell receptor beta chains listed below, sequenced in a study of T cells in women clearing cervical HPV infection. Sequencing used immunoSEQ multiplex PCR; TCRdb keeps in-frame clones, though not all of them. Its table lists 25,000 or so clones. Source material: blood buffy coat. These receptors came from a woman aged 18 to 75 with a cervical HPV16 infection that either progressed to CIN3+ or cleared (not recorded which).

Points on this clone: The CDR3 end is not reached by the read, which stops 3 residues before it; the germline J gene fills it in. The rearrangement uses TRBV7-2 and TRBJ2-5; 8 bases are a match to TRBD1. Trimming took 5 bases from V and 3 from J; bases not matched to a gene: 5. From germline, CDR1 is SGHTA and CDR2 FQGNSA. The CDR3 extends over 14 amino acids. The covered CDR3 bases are TGTGCCAGCAGCGTTCAGGGGGCGAAAGAGACC. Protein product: CASSVQGAKET. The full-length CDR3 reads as CASSVQGAKETQYF.

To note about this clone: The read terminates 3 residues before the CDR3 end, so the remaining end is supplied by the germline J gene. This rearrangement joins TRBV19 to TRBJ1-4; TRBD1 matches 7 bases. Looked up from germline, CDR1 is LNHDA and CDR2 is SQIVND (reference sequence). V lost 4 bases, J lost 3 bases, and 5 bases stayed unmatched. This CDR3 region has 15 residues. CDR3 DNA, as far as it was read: TGTGCCAGTAGTACCGACAGGGCCGCTAATGAAAAA. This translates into CASSTDRAANEK. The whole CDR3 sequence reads CASSTDRAANEKLFF.

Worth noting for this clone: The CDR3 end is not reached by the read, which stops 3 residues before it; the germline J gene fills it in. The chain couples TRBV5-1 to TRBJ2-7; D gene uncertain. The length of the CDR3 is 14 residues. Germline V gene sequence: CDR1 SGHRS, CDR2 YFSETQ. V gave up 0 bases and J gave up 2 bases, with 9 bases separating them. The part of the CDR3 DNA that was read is TGCGCCAGCAGCTTGGGCGAGTCCACCTACGAG. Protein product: CASSLGESTYE. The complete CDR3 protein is CASSLGESTYEQYF.

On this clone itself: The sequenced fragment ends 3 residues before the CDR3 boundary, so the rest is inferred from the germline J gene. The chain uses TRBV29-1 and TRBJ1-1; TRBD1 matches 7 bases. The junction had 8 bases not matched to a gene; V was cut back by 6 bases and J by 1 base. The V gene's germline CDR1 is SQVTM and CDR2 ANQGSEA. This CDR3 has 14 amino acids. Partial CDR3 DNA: TGCAGCGTAGTATCCCGGGACAGGAACACTGAA. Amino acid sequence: CSVVSRDRNTE. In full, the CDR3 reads CSVVSRDRNTEAFF.

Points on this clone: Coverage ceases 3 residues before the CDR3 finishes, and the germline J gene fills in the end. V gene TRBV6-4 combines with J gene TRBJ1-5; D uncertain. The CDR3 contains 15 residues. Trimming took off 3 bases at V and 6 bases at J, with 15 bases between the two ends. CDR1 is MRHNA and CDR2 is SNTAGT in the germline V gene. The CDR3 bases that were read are TGTGCCAGCAGTGATGGAACAGCTCGCAGTCAGCCC. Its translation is CASSDGTARSQP. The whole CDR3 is CASSDGTARSQPQHF.

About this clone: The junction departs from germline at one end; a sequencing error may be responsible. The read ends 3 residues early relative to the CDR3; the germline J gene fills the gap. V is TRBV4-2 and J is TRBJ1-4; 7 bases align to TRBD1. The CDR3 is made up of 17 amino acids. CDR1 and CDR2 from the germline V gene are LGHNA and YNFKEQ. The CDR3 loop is CASSSNLLGQRNEKLFF. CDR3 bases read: TGCGCCAGCAGTTCAAACCTCCTGGGACAGCGGAATGAAAAA.

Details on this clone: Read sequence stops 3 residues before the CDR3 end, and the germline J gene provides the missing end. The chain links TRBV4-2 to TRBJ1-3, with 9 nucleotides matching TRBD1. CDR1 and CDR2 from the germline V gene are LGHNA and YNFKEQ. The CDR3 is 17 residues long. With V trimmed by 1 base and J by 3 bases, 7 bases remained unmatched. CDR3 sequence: CASSQGGDRAGGNTIYF. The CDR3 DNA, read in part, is TGTGCCAGCAGCCAAGGGGGGGACAGGGCGGGTGGAAACACC.

The sequenced part of the CDR3 DNA is TGTGCCAGCAGTTTACCCCTAGCGTCGAGCTCCTACGAG. Protein sequence: CASSLPLASSSYE. Given in full, the CDR3 is CASSLPLASSSYEQYF. The genes are TRBV28 and TRBJ2-7; D might be TRBD2 (6 bases). The sequenced fragment ends 3 residues before the CDR3 boundary, so the rest is inferred from the germline J gene. The V end lost 2 bases, the J end lost 0 bases, and 14 bases lay between the germline ends. This CDR3 has 16 residues. Germline V lookup: CDR1 MDHEN, CDR2 SYDVKM. The complete variable domain, with remaining parts taken from reference TRBV28 and TRBJ2-7, reads DVKVTQSSRYLVKRTGEKVFLECVQDMDHENMFWYRQDPGLGLRLIYFSYDVKMKEKGDIPEGYSVSREKKERFSLILESASTNQTSMYLCASSLPLASSSYEQYFGPGTRLTVT.

CDR3 bases read: TGTGCCAGTAGTATAGATTCCGGGACAGGAGGTGAA. Translating it yields CASSIDSGTGGE. The CDR3 reads in full as CASSIDSGTGGEAFF. This chain uses TRBV19 with TRBJ1-1; TRBD1 aligns across 8 bases. The DNA ends 3 residues before the CDR3 does, and the rest of the CDR3 is filled in from the germline J gene. The germline CDR1 and CDR2 sequences are LNHDA and SQIVND (reference sequence). J lost 7 bases, V lost 0 bases, and 7 bases had no gene match. The CDR3 totals 15 residues.

CDR3 loop: CASSPPGQGSYEQYF. The CDR3 bases that were read are TGTGCCAGCAGCCCCCCAGGGCAAGGAAGCTACGAG. This rearrangement joins TRBV14 to TRBJ2-7; D possibly corresponds to TRBD1 (5 bases). Read sequence stops 3 residues before the CDR3 end, and the germline J gene provides the missing end. Germline V gene sequence: CDR1 SGHDN, CDR2 FVKESK. This CDR3 has 15 amino acids. Deletions cut 4 bases from V and 3 bases from J, with 16 bases between.

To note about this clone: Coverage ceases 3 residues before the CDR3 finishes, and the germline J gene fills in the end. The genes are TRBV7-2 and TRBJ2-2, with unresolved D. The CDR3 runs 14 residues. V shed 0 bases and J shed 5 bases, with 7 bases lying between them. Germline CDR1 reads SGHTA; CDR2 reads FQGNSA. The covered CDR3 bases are TGTGCCAGCAGCTTAGCTAGCCGGACCGGGGAG. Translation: CASSLASRTGE. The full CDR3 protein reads CASSLASRTGELFF.

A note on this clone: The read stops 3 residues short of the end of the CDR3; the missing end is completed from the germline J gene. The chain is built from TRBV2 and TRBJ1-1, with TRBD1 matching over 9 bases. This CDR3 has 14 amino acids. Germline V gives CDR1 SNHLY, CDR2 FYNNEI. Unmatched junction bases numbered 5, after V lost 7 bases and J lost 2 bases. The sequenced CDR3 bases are TGTGCCAGCATACGGACAGGGGTAAACACTGAA. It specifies CASIRTGVNTE. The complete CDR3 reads CASIRTGVNTEAFF. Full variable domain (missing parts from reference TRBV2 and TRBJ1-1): EPEVTQTPSHQVTQMGQEVILRCVPISNHLYFYWYRQILGQKVEFLVSFYNNEISEKSEIFDDQFSVERPDGSNFTLKIRSTKLEDSAMYFCASIRTGVNTEAFFGQGTRLTVV.

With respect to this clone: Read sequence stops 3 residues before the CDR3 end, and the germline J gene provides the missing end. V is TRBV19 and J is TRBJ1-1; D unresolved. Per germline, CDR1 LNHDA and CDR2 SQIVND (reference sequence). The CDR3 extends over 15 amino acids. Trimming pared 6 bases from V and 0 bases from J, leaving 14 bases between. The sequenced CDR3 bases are TGTGCCAGTAGGGGCGGCGGGCGGATGAACACTGAA. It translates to CASRGGGRMNTE. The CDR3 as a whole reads CASRGGGRMNTEAFF.

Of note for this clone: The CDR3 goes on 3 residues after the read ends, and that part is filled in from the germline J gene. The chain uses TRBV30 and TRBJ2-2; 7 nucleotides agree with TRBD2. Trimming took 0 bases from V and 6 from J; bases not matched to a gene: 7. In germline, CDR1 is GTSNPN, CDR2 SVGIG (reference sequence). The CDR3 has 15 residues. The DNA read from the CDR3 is TGTGCCTGGAGTGTACGTAGGACTAGTTCCGGGGAG. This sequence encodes CAWSVRRTSSGE. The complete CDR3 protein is CAWSVRRTSSGELFF. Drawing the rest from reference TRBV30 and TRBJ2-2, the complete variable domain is SQTIHQWPATLVQPVGSPLSLECTVEGTSNPNLYWYRQAAGRGLQLLFYSVGIGQISSEVPQNLSASRPQDRQFILSSKKLLLSDSGFYLCAWSVRRTSSGELFFGEGSRLTVL.

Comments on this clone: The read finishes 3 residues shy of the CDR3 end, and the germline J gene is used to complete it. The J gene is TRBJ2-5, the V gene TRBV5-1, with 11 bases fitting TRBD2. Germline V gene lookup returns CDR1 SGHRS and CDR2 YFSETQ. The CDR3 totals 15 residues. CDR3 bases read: TGCGCCAGCAGCTTCACTAGCGGGAGATCCGATACC. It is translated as CASSFTSGRSDT. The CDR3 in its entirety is CASSFTSGRSDTQYF.

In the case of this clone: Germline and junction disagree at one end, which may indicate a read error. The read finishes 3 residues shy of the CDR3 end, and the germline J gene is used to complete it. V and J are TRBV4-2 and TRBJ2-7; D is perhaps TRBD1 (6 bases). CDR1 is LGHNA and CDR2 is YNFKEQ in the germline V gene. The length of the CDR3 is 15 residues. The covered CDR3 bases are TGCGCCAGCAGCCAGGGGCCCACTGGTACCTACGAG. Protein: CASSQGPTGTYE. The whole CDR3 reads CASSQGPTGTYEQYF.

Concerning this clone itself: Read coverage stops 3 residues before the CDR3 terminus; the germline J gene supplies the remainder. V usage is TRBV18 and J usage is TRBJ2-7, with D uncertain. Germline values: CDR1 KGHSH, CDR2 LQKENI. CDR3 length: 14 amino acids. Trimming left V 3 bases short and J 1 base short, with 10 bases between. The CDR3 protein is CASSPKGPSYEQYF. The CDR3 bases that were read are TGTGCCAGCTCACCTAAAGGTCCTTCCTACGAG.

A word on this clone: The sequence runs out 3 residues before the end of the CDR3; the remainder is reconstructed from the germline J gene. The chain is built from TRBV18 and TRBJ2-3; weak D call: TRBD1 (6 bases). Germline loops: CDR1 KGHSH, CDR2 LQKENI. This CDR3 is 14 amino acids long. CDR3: CASSPSNREETQYF. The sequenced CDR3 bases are TGTGCCAGCTCACCGAGTAACAGGGAAGAGACG.

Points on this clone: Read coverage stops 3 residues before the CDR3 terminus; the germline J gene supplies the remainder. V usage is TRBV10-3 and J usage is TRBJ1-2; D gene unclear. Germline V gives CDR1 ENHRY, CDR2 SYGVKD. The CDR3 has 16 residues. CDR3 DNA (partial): TGTGCCATCAGTGACCCCCTCCGCGGGCAATTGGAGGGC. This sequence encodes CAISDPLRGQLEG. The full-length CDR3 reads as CAISDPLRGQLEGYTF.

The sequenced CDR3 bases are TGTGCCAGTAGTATAGGCGGACAGGGGGGTTCACCG. Its translation: CASSIGGQGGSP. The entire CDR3 protein reads CASSIGGQGGSPLFF. The rearrangement joins TRBV19 to TRBJ2-2, with 10 nucleotides matching TRBD1. The read terminates 3 residues ahead of where the CDR3 ends, so the germline J gene completes it. Germline lookup yields CDR1 LNHDA and CDR2 SQIVND (reference sequence). The CDR3 contains 15 residues.

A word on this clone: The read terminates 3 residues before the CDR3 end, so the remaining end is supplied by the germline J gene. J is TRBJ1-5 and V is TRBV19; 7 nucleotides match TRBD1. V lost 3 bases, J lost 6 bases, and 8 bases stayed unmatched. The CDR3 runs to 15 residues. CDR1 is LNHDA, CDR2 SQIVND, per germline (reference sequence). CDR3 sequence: CASSILGPGGQPQHF. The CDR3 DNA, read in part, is TGTGCCAGTAGTATTTTAGGCCCAGGGGGTCAGCCC.

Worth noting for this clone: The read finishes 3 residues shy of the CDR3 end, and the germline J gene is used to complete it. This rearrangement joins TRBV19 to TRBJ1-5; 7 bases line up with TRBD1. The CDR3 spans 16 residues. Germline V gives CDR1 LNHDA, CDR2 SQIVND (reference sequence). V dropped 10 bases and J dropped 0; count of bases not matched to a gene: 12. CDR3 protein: CATHGTDYYSNQPQHF. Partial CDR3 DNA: TGTGCCACCCACGGGACAGACTATTATAGCAATCAGCCC.

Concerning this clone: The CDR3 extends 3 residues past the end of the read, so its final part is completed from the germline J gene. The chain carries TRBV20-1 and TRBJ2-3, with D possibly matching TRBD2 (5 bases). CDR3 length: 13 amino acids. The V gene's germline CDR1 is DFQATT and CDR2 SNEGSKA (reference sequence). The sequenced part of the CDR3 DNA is TGCAGTGCTAGAGTTGGCAGCGGAGAAGCG. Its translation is CSARVGSGEA. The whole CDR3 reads CSARVGSGEAQYF.

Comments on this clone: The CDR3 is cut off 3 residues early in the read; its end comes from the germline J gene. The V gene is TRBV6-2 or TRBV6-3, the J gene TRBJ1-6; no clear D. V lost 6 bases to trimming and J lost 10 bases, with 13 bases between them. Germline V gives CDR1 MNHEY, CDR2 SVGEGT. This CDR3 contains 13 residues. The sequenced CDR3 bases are TGTGCCAGCAGAACCGACACGATATCACCC. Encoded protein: CASRTDTISP. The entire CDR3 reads CASRTDTISPLHF.

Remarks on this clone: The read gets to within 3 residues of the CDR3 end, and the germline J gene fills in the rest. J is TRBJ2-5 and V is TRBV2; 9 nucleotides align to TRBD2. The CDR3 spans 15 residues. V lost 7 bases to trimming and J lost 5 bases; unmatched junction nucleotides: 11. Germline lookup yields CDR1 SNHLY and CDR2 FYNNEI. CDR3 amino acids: CASTPGGGGRETQYF. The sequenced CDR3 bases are TGTGCCAGCACCCCTGGCGGGGGGGGCCGGGAGACC. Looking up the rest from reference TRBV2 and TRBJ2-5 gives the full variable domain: EPEVTQTPSHQVTQMGQEVILRCVPISNHLYFYWYRQILGQKVEFLVSFYNNEISEKSEIFDDQFSVERPDGSNFTLKIRSTKLEDSAMYFCASTPGGGGRETQYFGPGTRLLVL.

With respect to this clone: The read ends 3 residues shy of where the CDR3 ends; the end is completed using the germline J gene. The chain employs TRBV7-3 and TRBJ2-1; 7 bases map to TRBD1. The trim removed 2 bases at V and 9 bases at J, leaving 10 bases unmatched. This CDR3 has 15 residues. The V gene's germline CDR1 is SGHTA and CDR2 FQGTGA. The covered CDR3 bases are TGTGCCAGCAGCTTAGGTGTGACAGGGAGCCGTGAG. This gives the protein CASSLGVTGSRE. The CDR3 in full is CASSLGVTGSREQFF.

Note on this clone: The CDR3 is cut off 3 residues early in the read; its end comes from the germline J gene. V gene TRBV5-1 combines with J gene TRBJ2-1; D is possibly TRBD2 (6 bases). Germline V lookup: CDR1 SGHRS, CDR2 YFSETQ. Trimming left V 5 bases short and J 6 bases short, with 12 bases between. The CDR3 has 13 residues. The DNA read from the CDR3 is TGCGCCAGCAGTGGGGACTGGACCAATGAG. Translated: CASSGDWTNE. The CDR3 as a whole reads CASSGDWTNEQFF. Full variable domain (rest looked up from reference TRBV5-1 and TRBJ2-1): KAGVTQTPRYLIKTRGQQVTLSCSPISGHRSVSWYQQTPGQGLQFLFEYFSETQRNKGNFPGRFSGRQFSNSRSEMNVSTLELGDSALYLCASSGDWTNEQFFGPGTRLTVL.

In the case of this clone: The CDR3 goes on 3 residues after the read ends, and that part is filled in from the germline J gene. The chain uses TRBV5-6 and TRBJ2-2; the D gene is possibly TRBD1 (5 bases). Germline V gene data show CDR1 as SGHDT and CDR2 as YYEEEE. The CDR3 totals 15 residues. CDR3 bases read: TGTGCCAGCAGCACAATAGACAGCTATAATTCACCG. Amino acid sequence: CASSTIDSYNSP. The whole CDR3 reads CASSTIDSYNSPLFF.

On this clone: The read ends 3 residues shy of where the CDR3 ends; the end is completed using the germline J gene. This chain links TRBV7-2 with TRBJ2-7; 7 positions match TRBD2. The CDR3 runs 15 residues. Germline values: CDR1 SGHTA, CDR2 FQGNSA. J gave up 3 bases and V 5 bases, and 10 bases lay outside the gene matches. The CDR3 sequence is CASSPISRGGYEQYF. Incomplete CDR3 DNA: TGTGCCAGCAGCCCAATTTCCCGCGGGGGCTACGAG.

CDR3 sequence: CASSQEGHMSTDTQYF. Partial CDR3 DNA: TGCGCCAGCAGCCAAGAAGGTCATATGAGCACAGATACG. V and J are TRBV4-1 and TRBJ2-3; D not resolved. The observed sequence ends 3 residues before the CDR3 terminus, with the missing tail filled in from the germline J gene. The V gene lost 0 bases and the J gene lost 0 bases, with 10 bases spanning the gap. Germline V gene data show CDR1 as MGHRA and CDR2 as YSYEKL. The CDR3 is 16 residues long.

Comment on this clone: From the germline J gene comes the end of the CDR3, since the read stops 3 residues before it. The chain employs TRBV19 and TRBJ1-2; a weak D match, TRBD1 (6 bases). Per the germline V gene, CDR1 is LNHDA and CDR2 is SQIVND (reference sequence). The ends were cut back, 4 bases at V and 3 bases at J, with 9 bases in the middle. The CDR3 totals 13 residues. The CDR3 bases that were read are TGTGCCAGTAGTAGGCAGGGGTACTATGGC. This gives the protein CASSRQGYYG. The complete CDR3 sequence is CASSRQGYYGYTF.